The 7 T cell receptor beta chains reported below all come from one sample, sequenced in a study of identifying expanded T cells in peripheral blood. Generated by immunoSEQ multiplex PCR, the TCRdb table keeps only in-frame clones and is missing some. The table includes around 120,000 clones, around 89% detected once. The sample was blood. The receptors originated from a person between 18 and 69 years old in good health.

This chain joins TRBV28 and TRBJ1-1; D unresolved. The length of the CDR3 is 12 residues. V lost 3 bases to trimming and J lost 3 bases, with 5 bases between them. Germline-derived CDR1 and CDR2 are MDHEN and SYDVKM. CDR3 sequence reads: CASSFFYTEAFF. The CDR3 DNA reads TGTGCCAGCAGTTTTTTCTACACTGAAGCTTTCTTT.

The chain employs TRBV7-6 and TRBJ1-6; no clear D gene. Germline V lookup: CDR1 SGHVS, CDR2 FNYEAQ. V gave up 5 bases and J gave up 0 bases, with 8 bases separating them. This CDR3 has 15 residues. The CDR3 DNA follows: TGTGCCAGCAGCCCTAGCAGCTCCTATAATTCACCCCTCCACTTT. Protein sequence: CASSPSSSYNSPLHF.

The rearrangement links TRBV9 to TRBJ1-6; D unresolved. Trimming removed 2 bases at V and 0 bases at J, with 9 bases between. This CDR3 is built from 16 residues. Germline-derived CDR1 and CDR2 are SGDLS and YYNGEE. The CDR3 sequence is CASSVSDVSYNSPLHF. The DNA for the CDR3 is TGTGCCAGCAGCGTCAGTGATGTCTCCTATAATTCACCCCTCCACTTT.

The chain carries TRBV30 and TRBJ2-7, with D hard to call. V lost 0 bases and J 1 base, leaving 1 base between the germline ends. The germline V gene has CDR1 GTSNPN and CDR2 SVGIG (reference sequence). The CDR3 runs 11 residues. The CDR3 bases are TGTGCCTGGAGTGTGTCCTACGAGCAGTACTTC. It is translated as CAWSVSYEQYF.

J is TRBJ1-2 and V is TRBV2; D is perhaps TRBD1 (6 bases). The CDR3 extends over 14 amino acids. CDR1 is SNHLY and CDR2 is FYNNEI in the germline V gene. Trimming stripped 2 bases from V and 4 bases from J, with 11 bases between. For the CDR3, the DNA is TGTGCCAGCAGTGAAAGGACAGCCAGCTATGGCTACACCTTC. It codes for CASSERTASYGYTF.

The chain uses TRBV6-6 and TRBJ2-6; no definite D call. CDR1 and CDR2 (germline): MNHNY, SVGAGI (reference sequence). The CDR3 totals 14 residues. V was cut by 9 bases and J by 1 base, with 10 bases left in between. The CDR3 coding sequence is TGTGCCAGTACCCCCCAATCTGGGGCCAACGTCCTGACTTTC. Translating gives CASTPQSGANVLTF.

The chain recombines TRBV5-1 with TRBJ2-5; the D call may be TRBD1 or TRBD2 (6 bases each). V gave up 4 bases and J gave up 3 bases, with 13 bases separating them. Germline CDR1 is SGHRS and CDR2 is YFSETQ. This CDR3 region has 14 residues. CDR3 loop: CASSRGPGEETQYF. The CDR3 DNA follows: TGCGCCAGCAGCCGGGGGCCGGGGGAAGAGACCCAGTACTTC.